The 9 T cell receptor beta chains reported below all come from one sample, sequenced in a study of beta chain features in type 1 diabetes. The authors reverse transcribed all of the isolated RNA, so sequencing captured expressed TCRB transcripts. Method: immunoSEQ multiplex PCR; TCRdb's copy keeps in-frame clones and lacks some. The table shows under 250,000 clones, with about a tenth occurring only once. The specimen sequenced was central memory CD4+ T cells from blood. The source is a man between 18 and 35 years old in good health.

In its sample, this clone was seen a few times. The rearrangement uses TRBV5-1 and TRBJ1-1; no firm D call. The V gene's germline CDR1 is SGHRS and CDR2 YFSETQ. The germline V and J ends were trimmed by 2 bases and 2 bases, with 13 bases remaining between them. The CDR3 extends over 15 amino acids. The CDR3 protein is CASSFAWGGNTEAFF. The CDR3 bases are TGCGCCAGCAGCTTCGCTTGGGGTGGAAACACTGAAGCTTTCTTT.

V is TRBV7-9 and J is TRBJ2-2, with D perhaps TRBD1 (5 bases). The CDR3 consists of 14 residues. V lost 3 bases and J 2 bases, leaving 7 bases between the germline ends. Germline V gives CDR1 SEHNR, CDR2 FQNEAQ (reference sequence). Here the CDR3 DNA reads TGTGCCAGCAGCTTGACAGCAAACACCGGGGAGCTGTTTTTT. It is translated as CASSLTANTGELFF.

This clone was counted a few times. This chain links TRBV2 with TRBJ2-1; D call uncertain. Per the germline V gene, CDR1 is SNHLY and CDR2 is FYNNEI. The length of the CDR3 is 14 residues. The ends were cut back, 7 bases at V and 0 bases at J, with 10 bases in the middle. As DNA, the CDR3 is TGTGCCAGCACTCAAGTCGGCTCCTACAATGAGCAGTTCTTC. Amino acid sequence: CASTQVGSYNEQFF.

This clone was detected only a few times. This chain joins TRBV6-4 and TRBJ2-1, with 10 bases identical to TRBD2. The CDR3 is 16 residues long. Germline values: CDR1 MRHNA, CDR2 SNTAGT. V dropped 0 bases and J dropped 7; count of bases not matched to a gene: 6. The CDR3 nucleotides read TGTGCCAGCAGTGACTCTGCTAGCGGGAGTAAAAATGAGCAGTTCTTC. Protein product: CASSDSASGSKNEQFF.

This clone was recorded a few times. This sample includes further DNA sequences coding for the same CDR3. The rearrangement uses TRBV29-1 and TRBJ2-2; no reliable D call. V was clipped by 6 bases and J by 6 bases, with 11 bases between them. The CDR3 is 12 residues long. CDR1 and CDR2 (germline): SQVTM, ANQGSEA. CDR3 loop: CSVRQEAGELFF. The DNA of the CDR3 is TGCAGCGTCCGTCAGGAAGCCGGGGAGCTGTTTTTT.

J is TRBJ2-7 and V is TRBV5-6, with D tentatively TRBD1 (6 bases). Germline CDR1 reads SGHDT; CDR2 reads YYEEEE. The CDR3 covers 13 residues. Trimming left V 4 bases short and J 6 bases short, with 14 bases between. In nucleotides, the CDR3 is TGTGCCAGCAGCAGCAGATGGGGGCGCGAGCAGTACTTC. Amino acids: CASSSRWGREQYF.

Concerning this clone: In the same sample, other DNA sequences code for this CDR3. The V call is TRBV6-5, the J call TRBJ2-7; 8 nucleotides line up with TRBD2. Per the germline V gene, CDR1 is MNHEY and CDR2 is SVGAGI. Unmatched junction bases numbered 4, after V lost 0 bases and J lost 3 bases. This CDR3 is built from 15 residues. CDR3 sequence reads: CASSYSGTRSYEQYF. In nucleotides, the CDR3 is TGTGCCAGCAGTTACTCCGGGACTAGGAGCTACGAGCAGTACTTC.

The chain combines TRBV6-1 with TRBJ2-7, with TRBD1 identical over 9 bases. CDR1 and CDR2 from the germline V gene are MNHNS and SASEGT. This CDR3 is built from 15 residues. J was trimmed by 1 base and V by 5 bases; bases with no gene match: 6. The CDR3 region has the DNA TGTGCCAGCAGTTCAACGGGACAGGGTTCCTACGAGCAGTACTTC. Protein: CASSSTGQGSYEQYF.

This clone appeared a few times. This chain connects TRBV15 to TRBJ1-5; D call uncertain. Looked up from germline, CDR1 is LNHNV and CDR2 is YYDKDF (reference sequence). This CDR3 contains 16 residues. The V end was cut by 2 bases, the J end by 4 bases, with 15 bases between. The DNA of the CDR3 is TGTGCCACCAGCAGAAGTCCGGGGTCAGCTAATCAGCCCCAGCATTTT. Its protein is CATSRSPGSANQPQHF.